Described below is a single T cell receptor beta chain sequence and its context. This entry is derived from a study of blood T cell repertoires in COVID-19. Study as a whole: The United States, Italy and Spain supplied acute and convalescent COVID-19 samples. In each case, the material was cDNA or gDNA derived from T cells, B-cell-depleted T cells, or PBMCs.

Only in-frame clones appear in the TCRdb table, and some are missing; sequencing was by immunoSEQ multiplex PCR. The repertoire holds tens of thousands of clones, with 85% as singletons. The sequence derives from a woman aged 70-85 years with acute or convalescent COVID-19. Material: peripheral blood.

The CDR3 DNA reads as TGTGCCAGCAGCTCCGGACTAGACTCTATTCCGTACAATGAGCAGTTCTTC. This translates into CASSSGLDSIPYNEQFF. The chain combines TRBV13 with TRBJ2-1; TRBD2 aligns across 7 bases. The germline V gene has CDR1 PRHDT and CDR2 FYEKMQ (reference sequence). The CDR3 runs to 17 residues. V lost 4 bases, J lost 4 bases, and 13 bases stayed unmatched. The full variable domain, rest sourced from reference TRBV13 and TRBJ2-1, is AAGVIQSPRHLIKEKRETATLKCYPIPRHDTVYWYQQGPGQDPQFLISFYEKMQSDKGSIPDRFSAQQFSDYHSELNMSSLELGDSALYFCASSSGLDSIPYNEQFFGPGTRLTVL.